This TCR beta chain is from a study of human T cells and chemical hapten exposure. This clonotype was recorded a few times. Stated time point: patch test 1, 2 weeks after DPC sensitization. As to treatment: therapeutic diphenylcyclopropenone sensitization with weekly scalp DPC. Germline V lookup: CDR1 SGHTA, CDR2 FQGNSA. This CDR3 spans 18 amino acids. Trimming left V 2 bases short and J 0 bases short, with 17 bases between. Each CDR3 protein is one row after TCRdb ran MiXCR on the RACE reads. Of about 120,000 distinct CDR3 sequences in the sample, around 15% were seen once. The sequencing used whole blood, collected in connection with sensitization to the hapten diphenylcyclopropenone (DPC). The V gene is TRBV7-2, the J gene TRBJ1-3; tentatively, D is TRBD1 (6 bases). This sequence was found in a young man with alopecia areata. Some clones in this sample may be carry-over from other donors' samples. The DNA of the CDR3 is TGTGCCAGCAGCTTATCCCGGACAGACCGCCACTCTGGAAACACCATATATTTT. Protein product: CASSLSRTDRHSGNTIYF.